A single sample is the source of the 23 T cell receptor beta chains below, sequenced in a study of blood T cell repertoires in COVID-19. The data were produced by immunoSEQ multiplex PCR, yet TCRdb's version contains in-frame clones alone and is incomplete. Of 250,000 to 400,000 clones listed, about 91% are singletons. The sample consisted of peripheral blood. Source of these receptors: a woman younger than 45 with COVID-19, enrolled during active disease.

The CDR3 DNA reads TGCAGTGCTAGCGCGGGCTACGAGCAGTACGTC. Its protein product is CSASAGYEQYV. This sequence joins TRBV20-1 and TRBJ2-7, with D maybe TRBD2 (5 bases). This CDR3 spans 11 amino acids. Germline values: CDR1 DFQATT, CDR2 SNEGSKA (reference sequence). V lost 3 bases and J lost 3, with 6 bases in between.

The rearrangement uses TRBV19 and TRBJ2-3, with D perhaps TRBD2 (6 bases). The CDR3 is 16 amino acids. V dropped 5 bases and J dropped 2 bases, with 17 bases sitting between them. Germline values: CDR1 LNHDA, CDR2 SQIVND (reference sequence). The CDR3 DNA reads TGTGCCAGTAGTCGTTTCCGGGGCGGGAACACAGATACGCAGTATTTT. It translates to CASSRFRGGNTDTQYF.

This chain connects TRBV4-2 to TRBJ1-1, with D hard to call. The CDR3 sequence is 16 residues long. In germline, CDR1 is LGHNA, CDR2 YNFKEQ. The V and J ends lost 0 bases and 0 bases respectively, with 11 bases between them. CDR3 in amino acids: CASSQDRGQMNTEAFF. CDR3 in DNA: TGTGCCAGCAGCCAAGACAGAGGGCAGATGAACACTGAAGCTTTCTTT.

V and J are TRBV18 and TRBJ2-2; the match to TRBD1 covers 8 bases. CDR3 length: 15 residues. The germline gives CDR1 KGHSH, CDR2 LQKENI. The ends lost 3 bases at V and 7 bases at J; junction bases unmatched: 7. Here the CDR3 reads CASSPQGAFVGELFF. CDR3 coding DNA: TGTGCCAGCTCACCCCAGGGGGCGTTTGTCGGGGAGCTGTTTTTT. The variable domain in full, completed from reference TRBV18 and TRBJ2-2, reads NAGVMQNPRHLVRRRGQEARLRCSPMKGHSHVYWYRQLPEEGLKFMVYLQKENIIDESGMPKERFSAEFPKEGPSILRIQQVVRGDSAAYFCASSPQGAFVGELFFGEGSRLTVL.

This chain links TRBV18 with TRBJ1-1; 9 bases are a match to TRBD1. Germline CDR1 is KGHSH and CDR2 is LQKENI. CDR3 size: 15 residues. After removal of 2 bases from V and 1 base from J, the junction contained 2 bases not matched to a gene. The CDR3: CASSPGDRANTEAFF. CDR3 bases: TGTGCCAGCTCACCAGGGGACAGGGCGAACACTGAAGCTTTCTTT.

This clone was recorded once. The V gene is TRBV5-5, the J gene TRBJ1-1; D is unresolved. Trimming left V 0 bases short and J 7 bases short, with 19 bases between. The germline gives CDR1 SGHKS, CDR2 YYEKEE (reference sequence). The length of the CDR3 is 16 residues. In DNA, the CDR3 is TGTGCCAGCAGCTTGGAAGTGGGGAGCGCGGTTTTTGAAGCTTTCTTT. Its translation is CASSLEVGSAVFEAFF. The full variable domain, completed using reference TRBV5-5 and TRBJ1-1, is DAGVTQSPTHLIKTRGQQVTLRCSPISGHKSVSWYQQVLGQGPQFIFQYYEKEERGRGNFPDRFSARQFPNYSSELNVNALLLGDSALYLCASSLEVGSAVFEAFFGQGTRLTVV.

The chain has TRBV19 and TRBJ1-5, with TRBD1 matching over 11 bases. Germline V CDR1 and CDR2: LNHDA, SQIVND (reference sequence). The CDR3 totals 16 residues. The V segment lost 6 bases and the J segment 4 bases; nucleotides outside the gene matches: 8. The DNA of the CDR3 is TGTGCCAGTAGCTCCTCAGGACAGGGGGCGAATCAGCCCCAGCATTTT. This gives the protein CASSSSGQGANQPQHF. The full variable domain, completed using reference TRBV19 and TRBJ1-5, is DGGITQSPKYLFRKEGQNVTLSCEQNLNHDAMYWYRQDPGQGLRLIYYSQIVNDFQKGDIAEGYSVSREKKESFPLTVTSAQKNPTAFYLCASSSSGQGANQPQHFGDGTRLSIL.

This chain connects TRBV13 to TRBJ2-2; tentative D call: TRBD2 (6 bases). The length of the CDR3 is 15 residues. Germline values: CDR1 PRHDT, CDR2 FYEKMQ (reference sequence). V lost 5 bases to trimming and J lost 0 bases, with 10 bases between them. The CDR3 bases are TGTGCCAGCAGCACCGGGGGAGCGAACACCGGGGAGCTGTTTTTT. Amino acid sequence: CASSTGGANTGELFF.

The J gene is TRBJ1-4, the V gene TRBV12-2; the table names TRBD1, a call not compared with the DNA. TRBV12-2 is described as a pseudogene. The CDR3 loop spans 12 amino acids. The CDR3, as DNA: TGTGCAAGTCGCTTAGCCGCGACAGGACTGTTTTTT. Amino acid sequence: CASRLAATGLFF.

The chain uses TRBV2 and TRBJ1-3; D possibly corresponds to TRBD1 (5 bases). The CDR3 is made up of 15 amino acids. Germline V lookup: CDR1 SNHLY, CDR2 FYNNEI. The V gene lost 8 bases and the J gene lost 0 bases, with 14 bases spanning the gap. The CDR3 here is CASGRSTASGNTIYF. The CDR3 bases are TGTGCCAGCGGCCGCTCGACAGCCTCTGGAAACACCATATATTTT.

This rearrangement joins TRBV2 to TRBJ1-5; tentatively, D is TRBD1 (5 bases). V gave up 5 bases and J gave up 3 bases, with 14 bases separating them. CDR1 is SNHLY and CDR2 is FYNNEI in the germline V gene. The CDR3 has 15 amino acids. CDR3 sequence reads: CASSSSAGHNQPQHF. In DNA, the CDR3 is TGTGCCAGCAGTTCTTCCGCAGGGCACAATCAGCCCCAGCATTTT.

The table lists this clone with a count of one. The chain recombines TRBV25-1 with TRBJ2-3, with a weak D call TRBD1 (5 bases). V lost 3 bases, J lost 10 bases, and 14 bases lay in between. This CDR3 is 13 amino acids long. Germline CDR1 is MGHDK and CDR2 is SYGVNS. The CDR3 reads CASSDQGNHPQYF. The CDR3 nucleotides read TGTGCCAGCAGTGACCAGGGTAACCATCCGCAGTATTTT. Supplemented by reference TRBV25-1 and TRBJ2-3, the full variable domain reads EADIYQTPRYLVIGTGKKITLECSQTMGHDKMYWYQQDPGMELHLIHYSYGVNSTEKGDLSSESTVSRIRTEHFPLTLESARPSHTSQYLCASSDQGNHPQYFGPGTRLTVL.

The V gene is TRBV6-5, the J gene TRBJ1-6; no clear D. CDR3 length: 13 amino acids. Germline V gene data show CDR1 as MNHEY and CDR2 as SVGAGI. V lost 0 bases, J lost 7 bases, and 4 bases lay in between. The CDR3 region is CASSYSENSPLHF. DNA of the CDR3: TGTGCCAGCAGTTACTCGGAGAATTCACCCCTCCACTTT.

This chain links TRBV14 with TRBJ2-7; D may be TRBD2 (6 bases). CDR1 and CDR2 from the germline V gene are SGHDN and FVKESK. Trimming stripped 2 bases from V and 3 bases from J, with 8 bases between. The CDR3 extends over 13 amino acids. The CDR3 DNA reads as TGTGCCAGCAGCCAAAGGAGGGTCTACGAGCAGTACTTC. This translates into CASSQRRVYEQYF.

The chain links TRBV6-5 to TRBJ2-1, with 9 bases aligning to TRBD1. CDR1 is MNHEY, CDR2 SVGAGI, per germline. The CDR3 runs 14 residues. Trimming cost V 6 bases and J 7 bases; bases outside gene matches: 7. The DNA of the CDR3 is TGTGCCAGCAGCCTACAGGGGGCGCGGAATGAGCAGTTCTTC. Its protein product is CASSLQGARNEQFF.

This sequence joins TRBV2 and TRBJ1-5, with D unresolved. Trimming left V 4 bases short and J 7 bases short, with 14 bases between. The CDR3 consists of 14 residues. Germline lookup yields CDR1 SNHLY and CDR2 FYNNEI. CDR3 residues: CASSAEGAGQPQHF. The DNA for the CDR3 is TGTGCCAGCAGTGCGGAGGGCGCGGGGCAGCCCCAGCATTTT.

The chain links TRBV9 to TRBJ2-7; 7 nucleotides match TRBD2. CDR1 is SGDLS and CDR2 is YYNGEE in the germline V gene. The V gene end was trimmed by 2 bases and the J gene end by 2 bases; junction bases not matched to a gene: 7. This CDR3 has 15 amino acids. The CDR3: CASSVGGSTTYEQYF. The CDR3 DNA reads TGTGCCAGCAGCGTGGGGGGGTCGACAACCTACGAGCAGTACTTC.

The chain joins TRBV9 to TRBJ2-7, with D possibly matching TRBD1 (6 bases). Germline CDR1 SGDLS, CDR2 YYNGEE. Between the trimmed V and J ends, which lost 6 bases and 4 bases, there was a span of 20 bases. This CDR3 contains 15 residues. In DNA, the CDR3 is TGTGCCAGCATCTTACCCATTGACAGGCTATACGAGCAGTACGTC. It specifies CASILPIDRLYEQYV.

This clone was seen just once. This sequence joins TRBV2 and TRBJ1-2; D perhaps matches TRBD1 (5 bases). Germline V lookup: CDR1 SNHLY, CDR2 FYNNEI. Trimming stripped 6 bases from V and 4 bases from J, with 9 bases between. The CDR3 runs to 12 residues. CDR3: CASRRQIYGYTF. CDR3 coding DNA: TGTGCCAGCAGGCGACAGATCTATGGCTACACCTTC.

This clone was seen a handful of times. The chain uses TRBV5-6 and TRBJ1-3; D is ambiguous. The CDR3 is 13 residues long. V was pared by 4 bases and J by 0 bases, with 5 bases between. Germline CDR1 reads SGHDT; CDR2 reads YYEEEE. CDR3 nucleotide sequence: TGTGCCAGCAGCGTACTCTCTGGAAACACCATATATTTT. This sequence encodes CASSVLSGNTIYF.

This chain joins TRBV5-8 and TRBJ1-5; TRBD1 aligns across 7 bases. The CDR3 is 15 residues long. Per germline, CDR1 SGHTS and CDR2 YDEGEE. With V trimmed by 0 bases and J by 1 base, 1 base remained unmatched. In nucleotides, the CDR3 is TGTGCCAGCAGCTTGGACAGGGGAAGCAATCAGCCCCAGCATTTT. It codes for CASSLDRGSNQPQHF.

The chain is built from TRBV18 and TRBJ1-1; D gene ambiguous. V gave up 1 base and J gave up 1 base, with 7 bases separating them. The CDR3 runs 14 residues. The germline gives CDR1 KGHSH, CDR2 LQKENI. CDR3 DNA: TGTGCCAGCTCACCACTGAGACAGAACACTGAAGCTTTCTTT. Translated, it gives CASSPLRQNTEAFF. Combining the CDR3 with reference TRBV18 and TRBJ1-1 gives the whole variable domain NAGVMQNPRHLVRRRGQEARLRCSPMKGHSHVYWYRQLPEEGLKFMVYLQKENIIDESGMPKERFSAEFPKEGPSILRIQQVVRGDSAAYFCASSPLRQNTEAFFGQGTRLTVV.

The CDR3 is CASSSTTSSGNTIYF. CDR3 in DNA: TGTGCCAGCAGCTCGACAACTAGCTCTGGAAACACCATATATTTT. This rearrangement joins TRBV13 to TRBJ1-3, with D unresolved. The CDR3 contains 15 residues. The germline V gene encodes CDR1 PRHDT and CDR2 FYEKMQ (reference sequence). The V end lost 4 bases, the J end lost 0 bases, and 10 bases lay between the germline ends.